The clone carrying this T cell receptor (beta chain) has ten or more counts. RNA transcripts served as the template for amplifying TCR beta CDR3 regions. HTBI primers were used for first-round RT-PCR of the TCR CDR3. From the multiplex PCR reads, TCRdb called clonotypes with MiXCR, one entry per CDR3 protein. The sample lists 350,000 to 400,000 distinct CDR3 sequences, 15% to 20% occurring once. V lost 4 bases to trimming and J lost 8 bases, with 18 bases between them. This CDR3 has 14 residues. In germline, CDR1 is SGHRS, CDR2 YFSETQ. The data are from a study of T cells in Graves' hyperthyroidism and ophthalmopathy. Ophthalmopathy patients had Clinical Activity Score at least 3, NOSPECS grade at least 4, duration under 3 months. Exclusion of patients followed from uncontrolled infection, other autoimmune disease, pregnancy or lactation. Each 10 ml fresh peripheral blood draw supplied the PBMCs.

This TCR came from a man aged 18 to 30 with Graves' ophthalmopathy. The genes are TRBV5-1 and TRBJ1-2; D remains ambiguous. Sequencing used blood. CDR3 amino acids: CASSTQDGSSGYTF. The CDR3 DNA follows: TGCGCCAGCAGCACCCAGGACGGATCTTCGGGCTACACCTTC. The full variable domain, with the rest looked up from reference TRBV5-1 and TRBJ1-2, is KAGVTQTPRYLIKTRGQQVTLSCSPISGHRSVSWYQQTPGQGLQFLFEYFSETQRNKGNFPGRFSGRQFSNSRSEMNVSTLELGDSALYLCASSTQDGSSGYTFGSGTRLTVV.